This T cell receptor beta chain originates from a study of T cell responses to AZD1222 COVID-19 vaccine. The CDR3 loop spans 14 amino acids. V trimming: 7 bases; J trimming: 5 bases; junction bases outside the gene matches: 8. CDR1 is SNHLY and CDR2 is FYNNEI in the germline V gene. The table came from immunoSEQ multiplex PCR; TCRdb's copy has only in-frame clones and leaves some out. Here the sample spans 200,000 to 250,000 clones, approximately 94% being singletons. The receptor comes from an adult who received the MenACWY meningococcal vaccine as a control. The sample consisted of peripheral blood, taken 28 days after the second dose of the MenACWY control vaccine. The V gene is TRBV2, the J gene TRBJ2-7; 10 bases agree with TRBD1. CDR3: CASKLWDRGDEQYF. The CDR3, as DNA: TGTGCCAGCAAGTTGTGGGACAGGGGCGACGAGCAGTACTTC.